This TCR beta chain was found in a study of T cells after posttransplantation cyclophosphamide. The assay was immunoSEQ multiplex PCR, and TCRdb's table has in-frame clones only and misses some. The data contain approximately 32,000 clones, over 85% of them seen just once; the ten biggest clones take up more than 13%. Findings of the study overall: Blood and skin or GI T cell repertoires showed limited TRB overlap. Donor-recipient repertoire similarity was low at 1-2 months, rising over year one. TRB clonality was highly associated with recipient CMV seropositivity and reactivation.

The count of this clone is one. The antigen remains unidentified. Germline V gene lookup returns CDR1 SEHNR and CDR2 FQNEAQ (reference sequence). The CDR3 loop spans 12 amino acids. Trimming removed 5 bases from V and 7 bases from J; junction bases left unmatched: 4. Sequencing was done on a sample of PBMCs. The TCR comes from a woman aged 40-49 years with a blood cancer, CMV-positive, and with a related stem cell donor. This rearrangement joins TRBV7-9 to TRBJ1-1; TRBD1 agrees at 7 bases. CDR3 sequence reads: CASSTGTVEAFF. The CDR3 region has the DNA TGTGCCAGCAGCACGGGGACAGTTGAAGCTTTCTTT.